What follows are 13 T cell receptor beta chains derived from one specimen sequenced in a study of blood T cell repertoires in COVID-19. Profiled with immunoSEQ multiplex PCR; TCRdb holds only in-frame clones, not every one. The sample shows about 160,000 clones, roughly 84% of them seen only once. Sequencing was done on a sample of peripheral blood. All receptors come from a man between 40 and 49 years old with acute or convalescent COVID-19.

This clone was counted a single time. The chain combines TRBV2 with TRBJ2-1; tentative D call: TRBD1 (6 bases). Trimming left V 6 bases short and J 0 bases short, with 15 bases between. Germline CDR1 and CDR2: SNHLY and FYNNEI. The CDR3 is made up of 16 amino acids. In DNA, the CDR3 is TGTGCCAGCAGGGCATTAGGGGGAGCCTCCTACAATGAGCAGTTCTTC. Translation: CASRALGGASYNEQFF.

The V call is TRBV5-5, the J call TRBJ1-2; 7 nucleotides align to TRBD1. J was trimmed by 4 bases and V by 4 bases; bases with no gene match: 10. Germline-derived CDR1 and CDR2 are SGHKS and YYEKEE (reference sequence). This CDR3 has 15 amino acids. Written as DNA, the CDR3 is TGTGCCAGCAGCCCGACCGAGGGGGCGTTCTATGGCTACACCTTC. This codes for CASSPTEGAFYGYTF.

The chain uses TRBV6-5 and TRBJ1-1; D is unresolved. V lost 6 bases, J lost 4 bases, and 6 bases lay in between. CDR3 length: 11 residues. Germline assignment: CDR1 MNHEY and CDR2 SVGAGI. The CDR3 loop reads CASRSITEAFF. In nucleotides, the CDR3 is TGTGCCAGCAGGAGTATCACTGAAGCTTTCTTT.

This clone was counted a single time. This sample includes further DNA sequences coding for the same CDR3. CDR3 protein: CASSPRDTGELFF. In DNA form, the CDR3 reads TGTGCCAGCAGTCCTCGAGACACCGGGGAGCTGTTTTTT. The chain recombines TRBV2 with TRBJ2-2; the D is unclear. The CDR3 is made up of 13 amino acids. Germline CDR1 reads SNHLY; CDR2 reads FYNNEI. V was cut by 5 bases and J by 3 bases, with 7 bases left in between.

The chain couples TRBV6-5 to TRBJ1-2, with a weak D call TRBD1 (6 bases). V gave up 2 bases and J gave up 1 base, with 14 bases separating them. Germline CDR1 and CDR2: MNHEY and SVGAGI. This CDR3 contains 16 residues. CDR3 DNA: TGTGCCAGCAGTTACGGGGGCGGAAGGCTTAACTATGGCTACACCTTC. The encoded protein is CASSYGGGRLNYGYTF.

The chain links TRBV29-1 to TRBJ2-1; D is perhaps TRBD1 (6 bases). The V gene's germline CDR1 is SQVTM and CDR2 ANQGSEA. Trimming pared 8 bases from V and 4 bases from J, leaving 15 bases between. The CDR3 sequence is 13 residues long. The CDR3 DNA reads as TGCAGCAGTTCAGGGGTTTTGTACAATGAGCAGTTCTTC. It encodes CSSSGVLYNEQFF.

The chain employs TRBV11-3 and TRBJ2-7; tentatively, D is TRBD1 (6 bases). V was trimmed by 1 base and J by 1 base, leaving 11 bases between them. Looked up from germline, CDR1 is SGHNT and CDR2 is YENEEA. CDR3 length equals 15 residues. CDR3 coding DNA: TGTGCCAGCAGCTTAGCAGGGGACGCTTCCTACGAGCAGTACTTC. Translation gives CASSLAGDASYEQYF.

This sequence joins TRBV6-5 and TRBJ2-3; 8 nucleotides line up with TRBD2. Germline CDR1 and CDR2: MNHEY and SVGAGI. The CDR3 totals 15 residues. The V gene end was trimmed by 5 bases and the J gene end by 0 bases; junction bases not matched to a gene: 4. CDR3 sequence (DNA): TGTGCCAGCAGTACACAGCGGGGGAGCACAGATACGCAGTATTTT. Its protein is CASSTQRGSTDTQYF.

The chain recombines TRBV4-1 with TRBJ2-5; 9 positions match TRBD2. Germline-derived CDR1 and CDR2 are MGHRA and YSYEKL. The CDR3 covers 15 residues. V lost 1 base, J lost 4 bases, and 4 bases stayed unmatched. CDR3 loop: CASSQAGLAAETQYF. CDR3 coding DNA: TGCGCCAGCAGCCAAGCGGGACTAGCCGCAGAGACCCAGTACTTC.

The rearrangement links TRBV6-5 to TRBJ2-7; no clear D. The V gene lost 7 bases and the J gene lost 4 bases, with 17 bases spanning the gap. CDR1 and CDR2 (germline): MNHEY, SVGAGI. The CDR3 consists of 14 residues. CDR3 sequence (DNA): TGTGCCAGCACCCGAGGCGGAACTCCGTACGAGCAGTACTTC. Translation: CASTRGGTPYEQYF.

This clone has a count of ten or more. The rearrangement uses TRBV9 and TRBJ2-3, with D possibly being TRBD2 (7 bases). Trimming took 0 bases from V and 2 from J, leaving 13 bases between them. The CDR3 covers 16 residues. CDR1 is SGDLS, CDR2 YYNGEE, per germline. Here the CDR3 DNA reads TGTGCCAGCAGCGTAGAGGGGGGGTCCGTCACAGATACGCAGTATTTT. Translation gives CASSVEGGSVTDTQYF.

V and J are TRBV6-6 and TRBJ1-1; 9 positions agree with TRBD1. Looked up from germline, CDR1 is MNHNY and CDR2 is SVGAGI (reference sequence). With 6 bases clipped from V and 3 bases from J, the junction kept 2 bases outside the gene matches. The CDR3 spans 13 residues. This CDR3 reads CASRWDRDTEAFF. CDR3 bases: TGTGCCAGCAGATGGGACAGGGACACTGAAGCTTTCTTT.

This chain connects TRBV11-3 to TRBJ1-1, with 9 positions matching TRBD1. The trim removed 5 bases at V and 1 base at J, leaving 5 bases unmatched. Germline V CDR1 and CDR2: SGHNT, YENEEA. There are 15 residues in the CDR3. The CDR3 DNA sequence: TGTGCCAGCAGCACTGGGACAGGGACGAACACTGAAGCTTTCTTT. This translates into CASSTGTGTNTEAFF.